These T cell receptor beta chains were read from a single sample in a study of T cell responses to AZD1222 COVID-19 vaccine. The protocol was immunoSEQ multiplex PCR, while the TCRdb copy is restricted to in-frame clones and leaves out a portion. The sample contains 89,000 or so clones, 88% of which appear only once. Sequences were derived from peripheral blood, sampled on day 0 of AZD1222 vaccination. These receptors all come from an adult in good health. CDR3s include the opening cysteine and the closing phenylalanine or tryptophan. The order of the fields is J gene, D gene, clone size, V gene, CDR3 DNA, CDR3 protein. D genes are given only for firm matches. The size field is filled for only some rows; it gives once, few, many or a size class.

TRBJ1-2	NA	NA	TRBV7-9	TGTGCCACCGGGGACGGGGGGTATGGCTACACCTTC	CATGDGGYGYTF
TRBJ1-5	NA	NA	TRBV2	TGTGCCAGCAGTGTGGATGGCAATCAGCCCCAGCATTTT	CASSVDGNQPQHF
TRBJ2-7	NA	NA	TRBV5-5	TGTGCCAGCAGCTCATTACAGGGTAGGGTCTACCTCTTC	CASSSLQGRVYLF
TRBJ1-5	TRBD1	NA	TRBV19	TGTGCCAGTAGGGGACAGGGAGGCAATCAGCCCCAGCATTTT	CASRGQGGNQPQHF
TRBJ1-5	TRBD1	NA	TRBV28	TGTGCCAGCAGTTTATCGGGACAGGGCAATCAGCCCCAGCATTTT	CASSLSGQGNQPQHF
TRBJ2-1	NA	NA	TRBV24-1	TGTGCCACCAGTGATTCTGGCAGGGGACCGGGGGAGCAGTTCTTC	CATSDSGRGPGEQFF
TRBJ2-5	NA	NA	TRBV7-9	TGTGCCAGCAGCTTAGGGTCAGGTAACCAAGAGACCCAGTACTTC	CASSLGSGNQETQYF
TRBJ1-2	TRBD1	NA	TRBV5-1	TGCGCCAGCAGCCAGGGACAGGGTGGCTATGGCTACACCTTC	CASSQGQGGYGYTF
TRBJ2-7	NA	NA	TRBV14	TGTGCCAGCAGCCAAATAGCCCGTGGAAACGAGCAGTACTTC	CASSQIARGNEQYF
TRBJ1-6	TRBD1	NA	TRBV19	TGTGCCAGTAGGACTGACAGGGCGAATAATTCACCCCTCCACTTT	CASRTDRANNSPLHF
TRBJ2-7	TRBD2	NA	TRBV7-6	TGTGCCAGCAGCTTAGTGGGGGAGGGCTACGAGCAGTACTTC	CASSLVGEGYEQYF
TRBJ1-3	NA	NA	TRBV18	TGTGCCAGCTCACCAGGTGTCCGCCTGGGGGGAAACACCATATATTTT	CASSPGVRLGGNTIYF
TRBJ2-7	TRBD2	NA	TRBV7-2	TGTGCCAGCAGCTTATCCCGCGGGAGGGGCTACGAGCAGTACTTC	CASSLSRGRGYEQYF
TRBJ2-1	TRBD2	NA	TRBV2	TGTGCCAGCAAGACTAGCGGGATTTTCTACAATGAGCAGTTCTTC	CASKTSGIFYNEQFF
TRBJ2-1	NA	NA	TRBV9	TGTGCCAGCAGCGAGAATTACGGGGGCAATGAGCAGTTCTTC	CASSENYGGNEQFF
TRBJ1-1	NA	NA	TRBV5-1	TGCGCCAGCAGCTTGGCGGGGATCAACACTGAAGCTTTCTTT	CASSLAGINTEAFF
TRBJ2-3	NA	NA	TRBV20-1	TGCAGTGCTAGTCAAATTACGACCGATACGCAGTATTTT	CSASQITTDTQYF
TRBJ1-5	NA	NA	TRBV25-1	TGTGCCAGCAGTGAAGGGGGACGTAGCAATCAGCCCCAGCATTTT	CASSEGGRSNQPQHF
TRBJ1-1	TRBD1	NA	TRBV6-5	TGTGCCAGCAACCCGGACAGGGGAGCTTTCTTT	CASNPDRGAFF
TRBJ2-5	TRBD1	medium-sized	TRBV7-9	TGTGCCATTCCCCGGAGGACAGGGACCGAGACCCAGTACTTC	CAIPRRTGTETQYF
TRBJ2-3	NA	NA	TRBV5-1	TGCGCCAGCAGCTTGGGTTCAGATACGCAGTATTTT	CASSLGSDTQYF
TRBJ1-6	TRBD1	few	TRBV4-1	TGCGCCAGCAGCCACCCGGGACAGGGTAATTCACCCCTCCACTTT	CASSHPGQGNSPLHF